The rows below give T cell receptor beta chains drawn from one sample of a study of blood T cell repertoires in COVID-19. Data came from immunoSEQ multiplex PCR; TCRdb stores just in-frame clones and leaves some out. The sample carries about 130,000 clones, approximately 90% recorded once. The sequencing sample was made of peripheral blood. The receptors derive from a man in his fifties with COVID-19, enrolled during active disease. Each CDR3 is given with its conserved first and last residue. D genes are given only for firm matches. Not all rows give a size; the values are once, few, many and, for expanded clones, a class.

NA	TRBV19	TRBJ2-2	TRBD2	CASSTQREANANTGELFF	TGTGCCAGTAGTACACAGCGGGAGGCAAACGCGAACACCGGGGAGCTGTTTTTT
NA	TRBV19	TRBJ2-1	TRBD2	CASSILGGRGYEQFF	TGTGCCAGTAGTATTCTTGGCGGGAGGGGGTATGAGCAGTTCTTC
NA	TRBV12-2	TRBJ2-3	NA	CASRLAGWRGGPDTQYF	TGTGCAAGTCGCTTAGCCGGCTGGCGGGGGGGGCCAGATACGCAGTATTTT
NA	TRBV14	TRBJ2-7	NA	CASSFGTSVNEQYF	TGTGCCAGCAGCTTCGGGACATCTGTAAACGAGCAGTACTTC
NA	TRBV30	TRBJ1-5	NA	CAWSRVEGAQHF	TGTGCCTGGAGCAGGGTTGAGGGGGCCCAGCATTTT
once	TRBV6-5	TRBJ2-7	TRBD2	CAIALSGGHEQYF	TGTGCCATCGCGCTATCGGGGGGACACGAGCAGTACTTC
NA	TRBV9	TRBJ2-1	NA	CASSVAPGVGHNEQFF	TGTGCCAGCAGCGTAGCCCCGGGAGTAGGACACAATGAGCAGTTCTTC
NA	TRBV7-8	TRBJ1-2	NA	CASSLEGEGYGYTF	TGTGCCAGCAGCTTAGAAGGGGAGGGGTATGGCTACACCTTC
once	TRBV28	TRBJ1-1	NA	CASSLRRGVGTEAFF	TGTGCCAGCAGTTTACGCAGGGGAGTAGGTACTGAAGCTTTCTTT
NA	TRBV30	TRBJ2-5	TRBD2	CAWSATSVLQETQYF	TGTGCCTGGAGTGCGACTAGCGTCTTACAAGAGACCCAGTACTTC
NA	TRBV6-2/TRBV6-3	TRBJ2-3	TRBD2	CASSYSRFSRRLAGVEDTQYF	TGTGCCAGCAGTTACTCCCGGTTTTCGAGAAGACTAGCGGGAGTTGAAGATACGCAGTATTTT
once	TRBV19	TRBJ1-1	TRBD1	CASSKEGAKAFF	TGTGCCAGTAGTAAAGAGGGGGCGAAGGCTTTCTTT
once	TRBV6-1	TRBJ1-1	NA	CASSEGGNTEAFF	TGTGCCAGCAGTGAAGGCGGGAACACTGAAGCTTTCTTT
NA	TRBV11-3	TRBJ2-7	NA	CASSLVRGFGYEQYF	TGTGCCAGCAGCTTAGTCCGGGGTTTCGGGTACGAGCAGTACTTC
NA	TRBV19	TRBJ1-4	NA	CASSTQPQAEGKLFF	TGTGCCAGTAGTACCCAACCCCAGGCGGAGGGAAAACTGTTTTTT
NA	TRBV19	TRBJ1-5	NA	CASSIWVRVDSNQPQHF	TGTGCCAGTAGTATATGGGTGCGGGTCGATAGCAATCAGCCCCAGCATTTT
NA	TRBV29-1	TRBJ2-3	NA	CSGGKATDTQYF	TGCAGCGGGGGCAAAGCCACAGATACGCAGTATTTT
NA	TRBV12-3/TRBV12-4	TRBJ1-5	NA	CASTGWGDQPQHF	TGTGCCAGCACCGGCTGGGGAGATCAGCCCCAGCATTTT
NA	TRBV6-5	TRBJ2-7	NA	CASSSPRVSYEQYF	TGTGCCAGCAGTTCCCCCCGGGTCTCCTACGAGCAGTACTTC
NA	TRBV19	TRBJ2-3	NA	CASSITREDTQYF	TGTGCCAGTAGTATAACTAGAGAAGATACGCAGTATTTT
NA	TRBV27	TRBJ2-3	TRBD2	CASSSNPLAGASTDTQYF	TGTGCCAGCAGTTCAAACCCCTTAGCGGGAGCTAGCACAGATACGCAGTATTTT
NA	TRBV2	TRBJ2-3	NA	CASSDQGIDTQYF	TGTGCCAGCAGTGATCAGGGAATAGATACGCAGTATTTT
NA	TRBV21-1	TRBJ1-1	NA	CASSKEEGMNTEAFF	TGTGCCAGCAGCAAAGAGGAGGGCATGAACACTGAAGCTTTCTTT
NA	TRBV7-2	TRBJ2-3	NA	CASSWGLSRSDTQYF	TGTGCCAGCAGCTGGGGACTTAGTAGGTCAGATACGCAGTATTTT
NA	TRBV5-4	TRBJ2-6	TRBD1	CASSLGGTVKGANVLTF	TGTGCCAGCAGCTTGGGAGGGACAGTGAAGGGGGCCAACGTCCTGACTTTC